This is a list of T cell receptor beta chains from one sample in a study of T cells after yellow fever vaccination. TCRdb used MiXCR to reprocess the 5' RACE reads, holding one entry per CDR3 protein. The sample records 500,000 to 650,000 distinct CDR3 sequences, around 17% being singletons. The specimen comprised PBMCs, sampled around 5 days after the first yellow fever vaccination. These TCRs come from a man younger than 35 who received the YFV17D yellow fever vaccine. The CDR3 runs from the conserved cysteine through the conserved F or W. D genes are given only for firm matches. Some rows have no size entry. The others give once, few or many, or a class for an expanded clone.

CDR3: CASSQTLQGPGELFF; DNA: TGTGCCAGCAGTCAAACGCTACAGGGTCCCGGGGAGCTGTTTTTT; J: TRBJ2-2; V: TRBV6-1; size: -; D: -
CDR3: CASSVGGPGWNGYTF; DNA: TGTGCCAGCAGCGTAGGTGGGCCAGGGTGGAATGGCTACACCTTC; J: TRBJ1-2; V: TRBV9; size: -; D: -
CDR3: CASSQEGAGADTQYF; DNA: TGTGCCAGCAGCCAAGAGGGGGCGGGCGCAGATACGCAGTATTTT; J: TRBJ2-3; V: TRBV3-1; size: few; D: -
CDR3: CASSYSGGAADTQYF; DNA: TGTGCCAGCAGCTACAGCGGGGGGGCGGCAGATACGCAGTATTTT; J: TRBJ2-3; V: TRBV7-6; size: -; D: TRBD2
CDR3: CASSQGDRSTDTQYF; DNA: TGCGCCAGCAGCCAAGGGGACAGAAGCACAGATACGCAGTATTTT; J: TRBJ2-3; V: TRBV4-3; size: few; D: TRBD1
CDR3: CASSSTNTEAFF; DNA: TGTGCCAGCAGCTCAACAAACACTGAAGCTTTCTTT; J: TRBJ1-1; V: TRBV9; size: many; D: -
CDR3: CASSQAGGGGPDEQYF; DNA: TGCGCCAGCAGCCAAGCTGGAGGGGGGGGCCCGGACGAGCAGTACTTC; J: TRBJ2-7; V: TRBV4-3; size: -; D: -
CDR3: CASGGLQNSPLHF; DNA: TGTGCCAGCGGTGGACTTCAAAATTCACCCCTCCACTTT; J: TRBJ1-6; V: TRBV2; size: few; D: -
CDR3: CASTSFKYTNTGELFF; DNA: TGTGCCAGCACCTCCTTTAAGTACACGAACACCGGGGAGCTGTTTTTT; J: TRBJ2-2; V: TRBV27; size: many; D: -
CDR3: CASSRLAGAYTDTQYF; DNA: TGTGCCAGCAGCCGACTAGCGGGGGCTTACACAGATACGCAGTATTTT; J: TRBJ2-3; V: TRBV5-4; size: -; D: TRBD2